The TCR beta chain under discussion was sequenced for a study of control samples from healthy donors and cancer patients. This CDR3 region has 13 residues. In germline, CDR1 is GTSNPN, CDR2 SVGIG (reference sequence). The V end was cut by 5 bases, the J end by 4 bases, with 12 bases between. The protocol was immunoSEQ multiplex PCR, while the TCRdb copy is restricted to in-frame clones and leaves out a portion. The sample includes approximately 97,000 clones, around 92% of them seen just once. The clonotype originates from a woman in her late teens or twenties in good health. The chain couples TRBV30 to TRBJ2-1, with D perhaps matching TRBD1 (6 bases). Sequenced: blood. The CDR3 here is CAWSGTPYNEQFF. The DNA of the CDR3 is TGTGCCTGGTCCGGGACACCATACAATGAGCAGTTCTTC.